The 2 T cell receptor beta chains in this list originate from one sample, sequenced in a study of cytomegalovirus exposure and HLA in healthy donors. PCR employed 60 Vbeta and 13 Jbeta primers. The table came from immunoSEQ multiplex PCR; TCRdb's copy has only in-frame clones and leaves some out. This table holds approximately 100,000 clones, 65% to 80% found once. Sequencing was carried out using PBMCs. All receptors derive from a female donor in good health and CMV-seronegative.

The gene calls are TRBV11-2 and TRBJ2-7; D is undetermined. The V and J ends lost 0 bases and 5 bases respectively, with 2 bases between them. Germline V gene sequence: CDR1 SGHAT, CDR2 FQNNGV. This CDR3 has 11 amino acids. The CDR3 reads CASSLDNEQYF. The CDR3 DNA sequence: TGTGCCAGCAGCTTAGACAACGAGCAGTACTTC. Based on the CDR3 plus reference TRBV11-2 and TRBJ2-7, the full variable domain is EAGVAQSPRYKIIEKRQSVAFWCNPISGHATLYWYQQILGQGPKLLIQFQNNGVVDDSQLPKDRFSAERLKGVDSTLKIQPAKLEDSAVYLCASSLDNEQYFGPGTRLTVT.

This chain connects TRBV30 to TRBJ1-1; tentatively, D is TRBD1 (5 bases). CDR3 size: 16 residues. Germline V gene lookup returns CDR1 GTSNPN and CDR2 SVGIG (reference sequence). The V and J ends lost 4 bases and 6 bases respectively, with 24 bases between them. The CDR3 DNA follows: TGTGCCTGGAATTCGGGGGTGGGGCTGGGTTCCCCTGAAGCTTTCTTT. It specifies CAWNSGVGLGSPEAFF.